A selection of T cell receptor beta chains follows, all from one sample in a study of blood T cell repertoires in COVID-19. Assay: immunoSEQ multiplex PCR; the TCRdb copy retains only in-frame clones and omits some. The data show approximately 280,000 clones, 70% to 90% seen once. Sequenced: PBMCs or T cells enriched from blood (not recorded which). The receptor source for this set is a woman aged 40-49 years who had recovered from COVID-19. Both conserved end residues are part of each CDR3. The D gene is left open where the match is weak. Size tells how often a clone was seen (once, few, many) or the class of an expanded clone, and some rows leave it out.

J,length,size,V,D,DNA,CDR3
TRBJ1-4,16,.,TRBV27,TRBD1,TGTGCCAGCAGTTCAGGGGCCCCGGGACAGTATGAAAAACTGTTTTTT,CASSSGAPGQYEKLFF
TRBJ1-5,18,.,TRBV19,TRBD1,TGTGCCAGTAGTCGACCCCCGGGACAGGGGAGGTCAAATCAGCCCCAGCATTTT,CASSRPPGQGRSNQPQHF
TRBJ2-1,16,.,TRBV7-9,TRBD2,TGTGCCAGCAGCCCTCCGGGACTAGCGGGAGTCAATGAGCAGTTCTTC,CASSPPGLAGVNEQFF
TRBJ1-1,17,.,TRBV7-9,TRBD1,TGTGCCAGCAGCTTCGGGACAGGGGTTCAGCGGGTCACTGAAGCTTTCTTT,CASSFGTGVQRVTEAFF
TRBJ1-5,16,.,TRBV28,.,TGTGCGTCAAAAAAGACACCTAGCTATAGCAATCAGCCCCAGCATTTT,CASKKTPSYSNQPQHF
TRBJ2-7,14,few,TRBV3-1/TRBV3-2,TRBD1,TGTGCCAGCAGCCCGAACAGGGGGCCCTACGAGCAGTACTTC,CASSPNRGPYEQYF
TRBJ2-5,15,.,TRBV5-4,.,TGTGCCAGCAGCTGGGAGCGGAATACGGAAGAGACCCAGTACTTC,CASSWERNTEETQYF
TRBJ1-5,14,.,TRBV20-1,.,TGCAGTGCTAGTTTGCCACTCGCGGCTCAGCCCCAGCATTTT,CSASLPLAAQPQHF
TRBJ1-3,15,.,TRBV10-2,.,TGCGCCAGCAGTGAGTCGAGGACAGCGGCGAACACCATATATTTT,CASSESRTAANTIYF
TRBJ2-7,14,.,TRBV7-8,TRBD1,TGTGCCAGCAGCACCAACAGGGGGCAAGGCGAGCAGTACTTC,CASSTNRGQGEQYF
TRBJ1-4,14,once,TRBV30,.,TGTGCCTGGGAGGACAGAGCAACTAGTGAAAAACTGTTTTTT,CAWEDRATSEKLFF
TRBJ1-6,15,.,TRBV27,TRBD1,TGTGCCAGCAGGGAAGGGACAGGCCGGAATTCACCCCTCCACTTT,CASREGTGRNSPLHF
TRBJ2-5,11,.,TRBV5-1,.,TGCGCCAGCAGCTCCTTAGAGACCCAGTACTTC,CASSSLETQYF
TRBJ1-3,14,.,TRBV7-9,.,TGTGCCAGCAGCGGAGGGCCCCGGGGTCACACCATATATTTT,CASSGGPRGHTIYF
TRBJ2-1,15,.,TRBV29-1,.,TGCAGCGTTGGAAGGGCGGGGCAATCCTACAATGAGCAGTTCTTC,CSVGRAGQSYNEQFF
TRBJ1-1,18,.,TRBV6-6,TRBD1,TGTGCCAGCAGTCGCCCTGGACAGGCGGATGGGTTGGACACTGAAGCTTTCTTT,CASSRPGQADGLDTEAFF
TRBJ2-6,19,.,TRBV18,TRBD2,TGTGCCAGCTCACCAAGGTGGACTAGCGGGAGGGCAGGGGCCAACGTCCTGACTTTC,CASSPRWTSGRAGANVLTF
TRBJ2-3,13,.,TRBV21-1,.,TGTGCCAGCAGGCTCGGAGGGGTATTTACGCAGTATTTT,CASRLGGVFTQYF
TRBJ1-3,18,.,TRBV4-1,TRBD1,TGCGCCAGCAGCCAGACCGGGACAGACCACCGCTCTGGAAACACCATATATTTT,CASSQTGTDHRSGNTIYF
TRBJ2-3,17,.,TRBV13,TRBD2,TGTGCCAGCAGCTCAGATTGGTCTAGCGGGATAGCAGATACGCAGTATTTT,CASSSDWSSGIADTQYF
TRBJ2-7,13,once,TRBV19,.,TGTGCCAGTAGTTTCGGTTCCGGAGGCGAGCAGTACTTC,CASSFGSGGEQYF
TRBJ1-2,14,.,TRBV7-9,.,TGTGCCAGCAGCCCACGGACAGAGAACTATGGCTACACCTTC,CASSPRTENYGYTF
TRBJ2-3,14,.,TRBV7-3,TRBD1,TGTGCCAGCAGCCACCGGGACAGGGTTGATACGCAGTATTTT,CASSHRDRVDTQYF
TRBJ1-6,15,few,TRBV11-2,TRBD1,TGTGCCAGCAGCACCCGACAGGGCGTTACTTCACCCCTCCACTTT,CASSTRQGVTSPLHF
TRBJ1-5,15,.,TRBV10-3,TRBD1,TGTGCCACTCTCCAGGGACAGGGAGGAAATCAGCCCCAGCATTTT,CATLQGQGGNQPQHF
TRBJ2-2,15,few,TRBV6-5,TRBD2,TGTGCCAGCATTATAGCGGGAGTAGACACCGGGGAGCTGTTTTTT,CASIIAGVDTGELFF
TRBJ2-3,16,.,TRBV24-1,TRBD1,TGTGCCACCAGTGATCAAGACAGGGGGCCCACAGATACGCAGTATTTT,CATSDQDRGPTDTQYF
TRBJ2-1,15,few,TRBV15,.,TGTGCCACCAGCAGAGAGGACTACCCCGATGCTGAGCAGTTCTTC,CATSREDYPDAEQFF
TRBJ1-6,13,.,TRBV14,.,TGTGCCAGCAGCCAAGATCTGGGGGCAGCGCTCCACTTT,CASSQDLGAALHF
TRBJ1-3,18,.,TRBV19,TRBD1,TGTGCCACCACCCGGGACAGTCTTTTCCACGACTCTGGAAACACCATATATTTT,CATTRDSLFHDSGNTIYF
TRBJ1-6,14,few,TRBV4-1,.,TGCGCCAGCAGCCAAGTTAGCTATAATTCACCCCTCCACTTT,CASSQVSYNSPLHF
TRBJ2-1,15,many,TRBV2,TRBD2,TGTGCCAGCAGTGAGAGACTAGCGGGCTACAATGAGCAGTTCTTC,CASSERLAGYNEQFF
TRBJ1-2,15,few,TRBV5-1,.,TGCGCCAGCAGCTTGGGGACAACAGGGTCAGGAGGCTACACCTTC,CASSLGTTGSGGYTF
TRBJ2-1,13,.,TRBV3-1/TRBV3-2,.,TGTGCCAGCAGCCCAGGGGAGGGATATGAGCAGTTCTTC,CASSPGEGYEQFF
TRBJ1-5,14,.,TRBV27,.,TGTGCCAGCAGTTTAAGGGAGGCCAATCAGCCCCAGCATTTT,CASSLREANQPQHF
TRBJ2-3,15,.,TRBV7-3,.,TGTGCCAGCAGCCCACGCCGGGCTAGCAAGGATACGCAGTATTTT,CASSPRRASKDTQYF
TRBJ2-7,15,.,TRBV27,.,TGTGCCAGCACCCAGGGGCAGGGGCCAACCTACGAGCAGTACTTC,CASTQGQGPTYEQYF
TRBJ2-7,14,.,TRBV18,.,TGTGCCAGCTCACCGGACAGCAACTCCTACGAGCAGTACTTC,CASSPDSNSYEQYF
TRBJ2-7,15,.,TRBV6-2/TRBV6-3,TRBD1,TGTGCCAGCAGCAAATCCAACAGGGGCCCCTACGAGCAGTACTTC,CASSKSNRGPYEQYF
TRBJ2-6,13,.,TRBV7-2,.,TGTGCCAGCCGACTGGGTGGGGCCAACGTCCTGACTTTC,CASRLGGANVLTF